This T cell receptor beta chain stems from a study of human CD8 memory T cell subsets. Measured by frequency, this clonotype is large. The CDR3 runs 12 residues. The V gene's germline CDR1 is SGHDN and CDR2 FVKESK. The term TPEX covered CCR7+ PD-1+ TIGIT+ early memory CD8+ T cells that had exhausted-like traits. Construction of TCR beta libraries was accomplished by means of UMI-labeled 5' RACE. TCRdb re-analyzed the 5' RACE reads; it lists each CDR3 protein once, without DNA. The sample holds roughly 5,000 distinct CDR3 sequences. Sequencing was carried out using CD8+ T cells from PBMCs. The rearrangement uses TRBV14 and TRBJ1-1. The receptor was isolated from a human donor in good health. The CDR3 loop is CASSQYNTEAFF.